This entry lists 24 T cell receptor beta chains sequenced from one sample in a study of shared clonotypes between healthy human individuals (dated by TCRdb to 2018 to 2020). Library construction relied on the immunoSEQ multiplex PCR assay. TCRdb holds this immuneACCESS table with in-frame rearrangements only. Some clones are missing; in checked studies, unresolved V genes explain under half, and the rest has no known cause. The sample contains 2 million to 2.5 million clones, 90% to 95% of them found a single time. Approximately 0.35% of the sample belongs to the ten largest clones. Sequenced: naive CD4+ T cells from PBMCs. Sample cell subset or site, as interpreted from the label and publication: CD45RA+ positively selected. The source is a man aged 18-30 years in good health. Some clones in this sample may be carry-over from other donors' samples.

This chain uses TRBV2 with TRBJ1-5; D might be TRBD1 (5 bases). Germline values: CDR1 SNHLY, CDR2 FYNNEI. There are 15 residues in the CDR3. V was clipped by 3 bases and J by 2 bases, with 11 bases between them. CDR3 sequence (DNA): TGTGCCAGCAGTGAGCGGGGCAGGGGCAATCAGCCCCAGCATTTT. Translation gives CASSERGRGNQPQHF.

V usage is TRBV9 and J usage is TRBJ2-1, with 11 bases fitting TRBD2. After removal of 7 bases from V and 5 bases from J, the junction contained 5 bases not matched to a gene. The germline CDR1 and CDR2 sequences are SGDLS and YYNGEE. The CDR3 is 14 residues long. CDR3 bases: TGTGCCAGCGCCCGACTAGCGGGGAACAATGAGCAGTTCTTC. This encodes CASARLAGNNEQFF. Full variable domain (outside the CDR3, taken from reference TRBV9 and TRBJ2-1): DSGVTQTPKHLITATGQRVTLRCSPRSGDLSVYWYQQSLDQGLQFLIQYYNGEERAKGNILERFSAQQFPDLHSELNLSSLELGDSALYFCASARLAGNNEQFFGPGTRLTVL.

This chain connects TRBV4-3 to TRBJ2-1, with D maybe TRBD2 (5 bases). V lost 3 bases and J lost 3, with 18 bases in between. CDR3 size: 17 residues. Germline V gene lookup returns CDR1 LGHNA and CDR2 YSLEER. CDR3 coding DNA: TGCGCCAGCAGCCAGGGGAAGGGAGCCCAGATCTACAATGAGCAGTTCTTC. It codes for CASSQGKGAQIYNEQFF.

The rearrangement joins TRBV14 to TRBJ1-4; a weak D match, TRBD1 (5 bases). The V end lost 0 bases, the J end lost 1 base, and 9 bases lay between the germline ends. Germline CDR1 SGHDN, CDR2 FVKESK. The CDR3 spans 16 residues. The CDR3 bases are TGTGCCAGCAGCCAAGATTGGAGGGGAACTAATGAAAAACTGTTTTTT. Translated: CASSQDWRGTNEKLFF.

To note about this clone: The same CDR3 also results from other DNA sequences found in this sample. The chain employs TRBV29-1 and TRBJ2-7; tentatively, D is TRBD1 (5 bases). This CDR3 has 11 residues. Germline CDR1 SQVTM, CDR2 ANQGSEA. The ends were cut back, 3 bases at V and 2 bases at J, with 5 bases in the middle. CDR3 DNA: TGCAGCGTTGAGGGGCCCTACGAGCAGTACTTC. It translates to CSVEGPYEQYF.

V usage is TRBV15 and J usage is TRBJ1-2; the match to TRBD1 covers 7 bases. V was pared by 3 bases and J by 4 bases, with 8 bases of the junction left unmatched. Germline V gene lookup returns CDR1 LNHNV and CDR2 YYDKDF (reference sequence). There are 15 residues in the CDR3. The CDR3 loop is CATSRTRDSSYGYTF. CDR3 in DNA: TGTGCCACCAGCAGGACCCGGGACAGTTCCTATGGCTACACCTTC.

This sequence joins TRBV9 and TRBJ2-5; D might be TRBD2 (5 bases). Trimming removed 1 base at V and 4 bases at J, with 11 bases between. CDR3 length equals 14 residues. Per germline, CDR1 SGDLS and CDR2 YYNGEE. The CDR3 bases are TGTGCCAGCAGCGTACAGACTGAGGGAGAGACCCAGTACTTC. Protein product: CASSVQTEGETQYF.

This clone came up once. The chain uses TRBV27 and TRBJ2-7; a possible D gene is TRBD1 (5 bases). CDR3 length: 13 amino acids. Germline V CDR1 and CDR2: MNHEY, SMNVEV (reference sequence). Trimming stripped 7 bases from V and 0 bases from J, with 10 bases between. CDR3 loop: CASTDSNSYEQYF. The CDR3 DNA is TGTGCCAGCACCGACAGTAACTCCTACGAGCAGTACTTC.

The chain has TRBV10-3 and TRBJ1-2; D may be TRBD1 (5 bases). Germline V gene data show CDR1 as ENHRY and CDR2 as SYGVKD. CDR3 length: 14 residues. Trimming pared 2 bases from V and 6 bases from J, leaving 13 bases between. CDR3 sequence: CAISEGAWKNGYTF. CDR3 DNA: TGTGCCATCAGTGAGGGGGCGTGGAAAAATGGCTACACCTTC.

About this clone itself: The sample holds other DNA sequences that translate to the same CDR3. This rearrangement joins TRBV5-1 to TRBJ1-1; D perhaps matches TRBD1 (6 bases). The CDR3 loop spans 12 amino acids. Trimming left V 0 bases short and J 11 bases short, with 11 bases between. The V gene's germline CDR1 is SGHRS and CDR2 YFSETQ. DNA of the CDR3: TGCGCCAGCAGCTTGGGCTCAGGGGAGGCTTTCTTT. It encodes CASSLGSGEAFF.

The chain has TRBV5-6 and TRBJ1-6; D is possibly TRBD1 (5 bases). The CDR3 sequence is 15 residues long. The germline gives CDR1 SGHDT, CDR2 YYEEEE. Trimming took off 4 bases at V and 7 bases at J, with 15 bases between the two ends. The CDR3: CASSPTGRGNSPLHF. In nucleotides, the CDR3 is TGTGCCAGCAGCCCTACGGGGCGAGGAAATTCACCCCTCCACTTT. Based on the CDR3 plus reference TRBV5-6 and TRBJ1-6, the full variable domain is DAGVTQSPTHLIKTRGQQVTLRCSPKSGHDTVSWYQQALGQGPQFIFQYYEEEERQRGNFPDRFSGHQFPNYSSELNVNALLLGDSALYLCASSPTGRGNSPLHFGNGTRLTVT.

The chain recombines TRBV4-1 with TRBJ2-5, with D perhaps being TRBD1 or TRBD2 (5 bases each). Per germline, CDR1 MGHRA and CDR2 YSYEKL. The CDR3 spans 15 residues. The V end lost 4 bases, the J end lost 2 bases, and 14 bases lay between the germline ends. The CDR3 region has the DNA TGCGCCAGCAGCCCCCAGGGTAGCGATCAAGAGACCCAGTACTTC. As protein: CASSPQGSDQETQYF.

The CDR3 region is CATSRLITGGTVYEQYF. In DNA, the CDR3 is TGTGCCACCAGCAGATTAATTACAGGGGGCACCGTGTACGAGCAGTACTTC. The V gene is TRBV15, the J gene TRBJ2-7; TRBD1 matches at 9 bases. Losses at the gene ends were 2 bases for V and 4 bases for J; bases not matched to a gene: 12. Per the germline V gene, CDR1 is LNHNV and CDR2 is YYDKDF (reference sequence). The CDR3 extends over 17 amino acids.

CDR3: CASSQNTGGVTGELFF. The CDR3 DNA reads as TGCGCCAGCAGCCAAAATACAGGGGGCGTCACCGGGGAGCTGTTTTTT. The chain carries TRBV4-3 and TRBJ2-2; 9 bases fit TRBD1. Trimming cost V 2 bases and J 4 bases; bases outside gene matches: 5. This CDR3 is 16 amino acids long. The germline V gene has CDR1 LGHNA and CDR2 YSLEER.

The rearrangement uses TRBV5-1 and TRBJ2-2, with D possibly matching TRBD1 (5 bases). Germline loops: CDR1 SGHRS, CDR2 YFSETQ. V was clipped by 9 bases and J by 0 bases, with 12 bases between them. The CDR3 spans 14 residues. CDR3 amino acids: CATHQGANTGELFF. The CDR3 nucleotides read TGCGCCACCCATCAAGGGGCGAACACCGGGGAGCTGTTTTTT.

This chain connects TRBV19 to TRBJ2-7; 7 bases are a match to TRBD2. The CDR3 has 15 amino acids. CDR1 LNHDA and CDR2 SQIVND come from the germline V gene (reference sequence). V shed 10 bases and J 1 base; nucleotides not matched to a gene: 13. CDR3 region: CAISYLAVDSYEQYF. The CDR3 DNA follows: TGTGCCATCTCGTACCTAGCGGTGGATTCCTACGAGCAGTACTTC. The full variable domain, rest sourced from reference TRBV19 and TRBJ2-7, is DGGITQSPKYLFRKEGQNVTLSCEQNLNHDAMYWYRQDPGQGLRLIYYSQIVNDFQKGDIAEGYSVSREKKESFPLTVTSAQKNPTAFYLCAISYLAVDSYEQYFGPGTRLTVT.

The V and J genes are TRBV6-4 and TRBJ1-4; TRBD1 might be the D (5 bases). This CDR3 has 14 amino acids. Germline lookup yields CDR1 MRHNA and CDR2 SNTAGT. Trimming removed 3 bases at V and 6 bases at J, with 11 bases between. The CDR3 protein is CASSEEQGDEKLFF. The CDR3 bases are TGTGCCAGCAGTGAGGAGCAGGGCGATGAAAAACTGTTTTTT.

The chain is built from TRBV5-6 and TRBJ1-1; TRBD1 agrees at 7 bases. V lost 4 bases, J lost 4 bases, and 10 bases stayed unmatched. Germline V CDR1 and CDR2: SGHDT, YYEEEE. There are 15 residues in the CDR3. The CDR3 region has the DNA TGTGCCAGCAGCCTGAATCCAGGGGGGATCACTGAAGCTTTCTTT. It codes for CASSLNPGGITEAFF.

V and J are TRBV28 and TRBJ1-3; D remains ambiguous. Deletions cut 5 bases from V and 2 bases from J, with 19 bases between. The CDR3 has 17 amino acids. Looked up from germline, CDR1 is MDHEN and CDR2 is SYDVKM. CDR3 in DNA: TGTGCCAGCAGTCCACCCCGCCCCAGTGGGGCTGGAAACACCATATATTTT. It yields the protein CASSPPRPSGAGNTIYF.

The chain couples TRBV7-3 to TRBJ2-1, with D possibly TRBD2 on 5 matching bases. The CDR3 is made up of 14 amino acids. Germline-derived CDR1 and CDR2 are SGHTA and FQGTGA. V dropped 5 bases and J dropped 10 bases, with 18 bases sitting between them. The CDR3: CASSRGPGRAEQFF. CDR3 bases: TGTGCCAGCAGCCGCGGACCCGGGCGGGCGGAGCAGTTCTTC.

A word on this clone: This same CDR3 is encoded by further DNA sequences in the sample. The rearrangement joins TRBV5-1 to TRBJ2-6; a possible D gene is TRBD2 (5 bases). The length of the CDR3 is 14 residues. Germline V lookup: CDR1 SGHRS, CDR2 YFSETQ. V lost 2 bases and J lost 2, with 5 bases in between. The CDR3 region has the DNA TGCGCCAGCAGCTTCGGGGCTGGGGCCAACGTCCTGACTTTC. Protein sequence: CASSFGAGANVLTF.

The rearrangement uses TRBV19 and TRBJ2-2; D possibly matches TRBD1 or TRBD2 (5 bases each). The ends were cut back, 9 bases at V and 4 bases at J, with 18 bases in the middle. This CDR3 contains 15 residues. The germline CDR1 and CDR2 sequences are LNHDA and SQIVND (reference sequence). CDR3 sequence: CASCRDPRGTGELFF. CDR3 coding DNA: TGTGCCAGCTGCCGGGACCCACGTGGCACCGGGGAGCTGTTTTTT.

V and J are TRBV5-1 and TRBJ2-5; D is perhaps TRBD2 (6 bases). Germline assignment: CDR1 SGHRS and CDR2 YFSETQ. This CDR3 has 15 amino acids. The germline V and J ends were trimmed by 4 bases and 5 bases, with 18 bases remaining between them. The DNA of the CDR3 is TGCGCCAGCAGCCAGGGAGGAACAGCCCGTGAGACCCAGTACTTC. This encodes CASSQGGTARETQYF.

This rearrangement joins TRBV7-2 to TRBJ2-7; TRBD2 might be the D (6 bases). Per germline, CDR1 SGHTA and CDR2 FQGNSA. V was clipped by 0 bases and J by 2 bases, with 17 bases between them. This CDR3 is 17 amino acids long. CDR3 sequence reads: CASSLAGTPMTTYEQYF. As DNA, the CDR3 is TGTGCCAGCAGCTTAGCGGGGACTCCCATGACAACCTACGAGCAGTACTTC.